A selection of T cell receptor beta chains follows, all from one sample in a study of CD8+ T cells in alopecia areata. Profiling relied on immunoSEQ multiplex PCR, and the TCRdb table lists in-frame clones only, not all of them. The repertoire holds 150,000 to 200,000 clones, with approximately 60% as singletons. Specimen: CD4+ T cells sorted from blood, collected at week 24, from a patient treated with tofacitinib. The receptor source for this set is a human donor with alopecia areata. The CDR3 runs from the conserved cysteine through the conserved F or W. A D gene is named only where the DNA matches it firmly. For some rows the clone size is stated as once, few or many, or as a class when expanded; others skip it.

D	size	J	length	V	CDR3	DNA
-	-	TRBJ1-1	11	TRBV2	CASRVQREAFF	TGTGCCAGCAGGGTCCAGAGAGAAGCTTTCTTT
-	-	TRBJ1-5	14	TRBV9	CASSGGQPNQPQHF	TGTGCCAGCAGCGGTGGGCAGCCAAATCAGCCCCAGCATTTT
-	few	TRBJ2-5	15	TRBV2	CASSESRGQQETQYF	TGTGCCAGCAGTGAAAGTAGGGGACAACAAGAGACCCAGTACTTC
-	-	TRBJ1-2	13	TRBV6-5	CASSSGAAPGYTF	TGTGCCAGCAGTAGCGGCGCGGCCCCTGGCTACACCTTC
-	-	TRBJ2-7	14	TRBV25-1	CASSSGAQWWEQYF	TGTGCCAGCAGTTCAGGGGCCCAATGGTGGGAGCAGTACTTC
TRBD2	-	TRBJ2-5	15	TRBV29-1	CSVEFPGGRGETQYF	TGCAGCGTTGAATTTCCGGGGGGGCGCGGGGAGACCCAGTACTTC
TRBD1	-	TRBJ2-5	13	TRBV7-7	CASSYGQGKTQYF	TGTGCTAGCAGCTACGGACAGGGAAAGACCCAGTACTTC
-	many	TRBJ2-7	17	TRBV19	CASTPNFFSGDTYEQYF	TGTGCCAGTACCCCAAACTTTTTTAGCGGTGATACCTACGAGCAGTACTTC
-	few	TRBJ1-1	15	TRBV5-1	CASSLEGPANTEAFF	TGCGCCAGCAGCTTGGAAGGTCCGGCGAACACTGAAGCTTTCTTT
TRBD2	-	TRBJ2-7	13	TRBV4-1	CASSPSGVYEQYF	TGCGCCAGCAGCCCAAGCGGGGTTTACGAGCAGTACTTC
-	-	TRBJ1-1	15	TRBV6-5	CASTTSGALNTEAFF	TGTGCCAGCACCACTTCGGGGGCTTTGAACACTGAAGCTTTCTTT
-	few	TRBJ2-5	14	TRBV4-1	CASSPGLSQETQYF	TGCGCCAGCAGCCCCGGACTATCACAAGAGACCCAGTACTTC
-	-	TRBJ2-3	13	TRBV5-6	CASSLGAWDTQYF	TGTGCCAGCAGCTTGGGAGCGTGGGATACGCAGTATTTT
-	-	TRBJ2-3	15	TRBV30	CAWSGRRGFTDTQYF	TGTGCCTGGTCCGGGCGGAGGGGTTTCACAGATACGCAGTATTTT
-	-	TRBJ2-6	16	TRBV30	CAWSASTGWGANVLTF	TGTGCCTGGAGTGCCTCAACCGGGTGGGGGGCCAACGTCCTGACTTTC
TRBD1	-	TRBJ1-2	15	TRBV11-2	CASSPRTGALYGYTF	TGTGCCAGCAGCCCCCGGACAGGAGCCCTCTATGGCTACACCTTC
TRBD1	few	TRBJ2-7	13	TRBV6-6	CAIAMDRNYEQYF	TGTGCCATTGCCATGGACAGGAACTACGAGCAGTACTTC
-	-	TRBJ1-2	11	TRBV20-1	CSAASFYGYTF	TGCAGTGCTGCAAGTTTCTATGGCTACACCTTC
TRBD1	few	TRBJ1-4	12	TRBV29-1	CSARGQNEKLFF	TGCAGCGCCCGGGGACAGAATGAAAAACTGTTTTTT
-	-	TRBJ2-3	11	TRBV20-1	CSASEADTQYF	TGCAGTGCTAGTGAAGCAGATACGCAGTATTTT
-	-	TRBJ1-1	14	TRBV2	CASQLQVRNTEAFF	TGTGCCAGCCAACTACAAGTAAGAAACACTGAAGCTTTCTTT
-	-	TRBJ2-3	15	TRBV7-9	CASSLRKRAYDTQYF	TGTGCCAGCAGCTTAAGGAAGCGGGCTTACGATACGCAGTATTTT